A selection of T cell receptor beta chains follows, all from one sample in a study of vaccination effects on CD4 cells after COVID-19. Their antigens remain unidentified. Repertoires were generated with immunoSEQ multiplex PCR, while TCRdb's copy carries only in-frame clones and drops some. The sample includes some 46,000 clones, approximately 82% of them seen just once. The starting material was CD4+ T cells from PBMCs cultured without peptide, obtained after COVID-19 vaccination. Every receptor here comes from a human donor who had a prior SARS-CoV-2 infection. Each CDR3 is given with its conserved first and last residue. The D gene is left open where the match is weak. Not every row has a clone size; where given, it reads once, few, many or a size class.

D gene | J gene | clone size | V gene | CDR3 protein | CDR3 DNA
TRBD1 | TRBJ1-2 | . | TRBV7-2 | CASSLAAPGQGNYGYTF | TGTGCCAGCAGCTTAGCGGCTCCGGGACAGGGGAACTATGGCTACACCTTC
TRBD2 | TRBJ2-5 | once | TRBV10-3 | CAISGGGQETQYF | TGTGCCATCAGTGGGGGAGGGCAAGAGACCCAGTACTTC
. | TRBJ2-1 | . | TRBV11-3 | CASRRESSYNEQFF | TGTGCCAGCAGAAGGGAGAGCTCCTACAATGAGCAGTTCTTC
. | TRBJ1-5 | . | TRBV6-1 | CASSEEGSGNQPQHF | TGTGCCAGCAGTGAAGAGGGATCAGGCAATCAGCCCCAGCATTTT
. | TRBJ1-3 | . | TRBV28 | CASSFGAGGNTIYF | TGTGCCAGCAGTTTTGGGGCAGGAGGAAACACCATATATTTT
. | TRBJ1-1 | . | TRBV5-6 | CASSLVGGATEAFF | TGTGCCAGCAGCTTGGTGGGGGGAGCCACTGAAGCTTTCTTT
. | TRBJ2-7 | once | TRBV27 | CASSLYANRDSGEQYF | TGTGCCAGCAGTCTGTACGCAAACCGGGACTCCGGCGAGCAGTACTTC
TRBD1 | TRBJ2-7 | . | TRBV5-1 | CASSFQGAGEQYF | TGCGCCAGCAGCTTCCAGGGGGCGGGGGAGCAGTACTTC
. | TRBJ2-1 | . | TRBV6-1 | CASSEQGNEQFF | TGTGCCAGCAGTGAGCAGGGCAATGAGCAGTTCTTC
TRBD1 | TRBJ1-6 | . | TRBV30 | CAWSVQGGGSPLHF | TGTGCCTGGAGTGTACAGGGGGGAGGATCACCCCTCCACTTT
TRBD1 | TRBJ1-1 | . | TRBV10-1 | CASLRTGEAFF | TGCGCCAGCTTAAGGACAGGTGAAGCTTTCTTT
. | TRBJ1-1 | . | TRBV27 | CASSQPRMNTEAFF | TGTGCCAGCAGTCAACCAAGGATGAACACTGAAGCTTTCTTT
. | TRBJ2-1 | . | TRBV18 | CASSQYTNLYNEQFF | TGTGCCAGCTCTCAATACACCAACCTCTACAATGAGCAGTTCTTC
TRBD2 | TRBJ2-7 | . | TRBV5-4 | CASSLMAGGSDEQYF | TGTGCCAGCAGCTTGATGGCGGGAGGTTCGGACGAGCAGTACTTC